This paragraph covers one T cell receptor (beta chain) sequence. Use of 60 Vbeta and 13 Jbeta primers characterized the PCR. Some clones are missing from TCRdb's copy, which holds only in-frame ones; the method was immunoSEQ multiplex PCR. The data hold 160,000 or so clones, with 60% to 80% observed a single time. The V gene end was trimmed by 5 bases and the J gene end by 5 bases; junction bases not matched to a gene: 6. Germline V gives CDR1 SQVTM, CDR2 ANQGSEA. The CDR3 is 16 amino acids. These data are taken from a study of cytomegalovirus exposure and HLA in healthy donors. The sequence was collected from a man between 40 and 49 years old in good health and CMV-seropositive. This chain connects TRBV29-1 to TRBJ2-1; 16 bases map to TRBD2. Sequenced input: PBMCs. The CDR3: CSVTRGTSGRDNEQFF. The DNA for the CDR3 is TGCAGCGTTACCCGAGGGACTAGCGGGAGGGACAATGAGCAGTTCTTC.